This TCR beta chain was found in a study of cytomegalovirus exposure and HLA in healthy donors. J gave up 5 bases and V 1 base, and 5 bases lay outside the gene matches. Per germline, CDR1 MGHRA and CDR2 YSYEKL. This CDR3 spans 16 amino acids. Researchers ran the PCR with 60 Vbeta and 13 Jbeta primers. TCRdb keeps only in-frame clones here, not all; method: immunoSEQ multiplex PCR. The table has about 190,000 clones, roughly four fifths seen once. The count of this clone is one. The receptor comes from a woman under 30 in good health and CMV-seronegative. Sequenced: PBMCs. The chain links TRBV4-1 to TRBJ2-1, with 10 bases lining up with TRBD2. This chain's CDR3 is CASSQGGTSADNEQFF. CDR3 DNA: TGCGCCAGCAGCCAAGGAGGGACTAGCGCCGACAATGAGCAGTTCTTC.